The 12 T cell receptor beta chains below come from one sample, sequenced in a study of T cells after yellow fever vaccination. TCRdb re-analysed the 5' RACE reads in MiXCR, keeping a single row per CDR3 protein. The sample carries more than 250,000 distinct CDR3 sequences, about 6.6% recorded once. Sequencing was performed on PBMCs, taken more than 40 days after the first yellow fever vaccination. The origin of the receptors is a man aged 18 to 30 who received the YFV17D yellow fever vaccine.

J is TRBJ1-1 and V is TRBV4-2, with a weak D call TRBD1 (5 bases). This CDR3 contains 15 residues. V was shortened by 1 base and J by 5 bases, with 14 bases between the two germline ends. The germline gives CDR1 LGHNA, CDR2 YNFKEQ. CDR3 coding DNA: TGTGCCAGCAGCCAAGCCGGACGGGAGGGGACTGAAGCTTTCTTT. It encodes CASSQAGREGTEAFF.

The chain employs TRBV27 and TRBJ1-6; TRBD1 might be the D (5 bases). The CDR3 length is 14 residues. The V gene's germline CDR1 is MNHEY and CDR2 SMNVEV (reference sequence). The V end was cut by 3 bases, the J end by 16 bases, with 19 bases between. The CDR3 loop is CASSFMGRNPRLHF. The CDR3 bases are TGTGCCAGCAGTTTTATGGGACGAAACCCCCGTCTCCACTTT.

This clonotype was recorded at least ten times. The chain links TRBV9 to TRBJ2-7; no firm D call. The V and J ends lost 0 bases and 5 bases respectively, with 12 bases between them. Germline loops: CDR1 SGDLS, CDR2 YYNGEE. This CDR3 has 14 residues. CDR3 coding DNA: TGTGCCAGCAGCGTAGACTTCGGGTTGGACGAGCAGTACTTC. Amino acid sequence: CASSVDFGLDEQYF.

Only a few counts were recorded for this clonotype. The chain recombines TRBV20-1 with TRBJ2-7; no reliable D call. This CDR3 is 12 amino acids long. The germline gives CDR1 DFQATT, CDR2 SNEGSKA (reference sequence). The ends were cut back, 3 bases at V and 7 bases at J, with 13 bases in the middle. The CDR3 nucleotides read TGCAGTGCTAGTGCTGGGTTGTTTGAGCAGTACGTC. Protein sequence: CSASAGLFEQYV.

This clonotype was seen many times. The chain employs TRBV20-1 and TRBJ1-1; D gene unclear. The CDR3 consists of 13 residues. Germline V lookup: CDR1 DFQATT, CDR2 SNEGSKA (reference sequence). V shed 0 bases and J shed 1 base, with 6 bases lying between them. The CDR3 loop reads CSAREDGNTEAFF. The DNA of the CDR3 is TGCAGTGCTAGAGAGGACGGGAACACTGAAGCTTTCTTT.

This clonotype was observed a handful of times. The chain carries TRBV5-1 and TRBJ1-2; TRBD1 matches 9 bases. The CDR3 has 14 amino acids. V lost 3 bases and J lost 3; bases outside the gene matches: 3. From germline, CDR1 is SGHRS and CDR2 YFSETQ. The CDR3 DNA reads TGCGCCAGCAGCTACTGGACAGGGGACTATGGCTACACCTTC. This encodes CASSYWTGDYGYTF.

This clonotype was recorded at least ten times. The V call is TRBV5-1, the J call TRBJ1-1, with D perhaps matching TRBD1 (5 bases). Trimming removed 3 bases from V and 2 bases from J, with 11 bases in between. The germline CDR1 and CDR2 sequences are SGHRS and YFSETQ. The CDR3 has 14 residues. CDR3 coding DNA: TGCGCCAGCAGCTCGACAGCGTCAAACACTGAAGCTTTCTTT. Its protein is CASSSTASNTEAFF.

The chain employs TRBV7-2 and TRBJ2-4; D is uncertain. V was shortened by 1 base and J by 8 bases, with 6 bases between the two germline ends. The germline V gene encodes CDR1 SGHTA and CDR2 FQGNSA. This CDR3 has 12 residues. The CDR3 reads CASSLGWDIQYF. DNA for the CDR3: TGTGCCAGCAGCTTAGGATGGGACATTCAGTACTTC.

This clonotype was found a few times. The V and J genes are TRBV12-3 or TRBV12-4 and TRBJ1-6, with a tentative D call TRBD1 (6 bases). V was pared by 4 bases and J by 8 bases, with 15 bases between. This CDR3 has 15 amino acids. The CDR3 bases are TGTGCCAGCAGTTCCGACAGGCGCAATGATTCACCCCTCCACTTT. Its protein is CASSSDRRNDSPLHF.

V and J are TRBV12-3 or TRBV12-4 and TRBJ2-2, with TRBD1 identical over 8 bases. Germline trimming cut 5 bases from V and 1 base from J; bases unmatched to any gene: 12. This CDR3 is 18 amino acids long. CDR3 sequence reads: CASSPLYGQGRNTGELFF. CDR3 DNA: TGTGCCAGCAGTCCTCTATACGGACAGGGTCGGAACACCGGGGAGCTGTTTTTT.

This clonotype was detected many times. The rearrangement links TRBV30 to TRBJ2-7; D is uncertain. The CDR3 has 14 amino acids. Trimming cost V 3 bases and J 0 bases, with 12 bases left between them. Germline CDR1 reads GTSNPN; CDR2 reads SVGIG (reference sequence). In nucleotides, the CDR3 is TGTGCCTGGAGGGCTTCTGGTCCCTCCTACGAGCAGTACTTC. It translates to CAWRASGPSYEQYF. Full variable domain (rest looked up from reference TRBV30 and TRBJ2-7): SQTIHQWPATLVQPVGSPLSLECTVEGTSNPNLYWYRQAAGRGLQLLFYSVGIGQISSEVPQNLSASRPQDRQFILSSKKLLLSDSGFYLCAWRASGPSYEQYFGPGTRLTVT.

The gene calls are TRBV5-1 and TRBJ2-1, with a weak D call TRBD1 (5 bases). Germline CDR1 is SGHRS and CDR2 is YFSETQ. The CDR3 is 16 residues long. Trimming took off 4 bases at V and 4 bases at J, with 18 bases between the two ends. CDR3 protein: CASSAQGYTSYNEQFF. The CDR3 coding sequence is TGCGCCAGCAGCGCTCAGGGTTATACCTCTTACAATGAGCAGTTCTTC.